These T cell receptor beta chains were read from a single sample in a study of T cell changes during pregnancy in multiple sclerosis. Profiled with immunoSEQ multiplex PCR; TCRdb holds only in-frame clones, not every one. The data show about 50,000 clones, about 90% seen once. The specimen was CD4+ T cells from peripheral blood mononuclear cells, collected after pregnancy. The receptors derive from a female donor in good health, enrolled as a control in a pregnancy study. The CDR3 runs from the conserved cysteine through the conserved F or W. The D gene is left open where the match is weak. Where a row states a size, it is once, few, many or the class of an expanded clone; other rows omit it.

D: TRBD1
size: NA
V: TRBV6-1
J: TRBJ2-7
CDR3: CASSVSQGADYEQYF
DNA: TGTGCCAGCAGCGTATCCCAGGGGGCAGACTACGAGCAGTACTTC

D: NA
size: NA
V: TRBV5-5
J: TRBJ1-2
CDR3: CASSLGGAPNYGYTF
DNA: TGTGCCAGCAGCTTGGGCGGTGCTCCGAACTATGGCTACACCTTC

D: TRBD1
size: NA
V: TRBV29-1
J: TRBJ1-1
CDR3: CSVLDRANTEAFF
DNA: TGCAGCGTTCTGGACAGGGCCAACACTGAAGCTTTCTTT

D: TRBD1
size: NA
V: TRBV19
J: TRBJ1-1
CDR3: CASKAGQGHLEEAFF
DNA: TGTGCCAGCAAGGCGGGACAGGGCCACCTAGAGGAAGCTTTCTTT

D: NA
size: NA
V: TRBV5-1
J: TRBJ2-7
CDR3: CASSLGQGGSYEQYF
DNA: TGCGCCAGCAGCTTGGGGCAGGGGGGCTCCTACGAGCAGTACTTC

D: TRBD1
size: NA
V: TRBV29-1
J: TRBJ2-3
CDR3: CSEGQSTDTQYF
DNA: TGCAGCGAGGGACAGAGCACAGATACGCAGTATTTT

D: NA
size: NA
V: TRBV21-1
J: TRBJ1-2
CDR3: CASSKEDRRRSGYTF
DNA: TGTGCCAGCAGCAAAGAGGACAGGCGCAGATCGGGCTACACCTTC

D: TRBD1
size: NA
V: TRBV15
J: TRBJ2-1
CDR3: CATSRGDSYNEQFF
DNA: TGTGCCACCAGCAGAGGGGACAGTTACAATGAGCAGTTCTTC

D: NA
size: NA
V: TRBV2
J: TRBJ2-7
CDR3: CASSGFGVRSYEQYF
DNA: TGTGCCAGCAGTGGGTTCGGGGTAAGGTCCTACGAGCAGTACTTC

D: TRBD1
size: once
V: TRBV7-8
J: TRBJ1-1
CDR3: CASSRTTGGTEAFF
DNA: TGTGCCAGCAGCAGAACGACAGGGGGGACTGAAGCTTTCTTT

D: TRBD2
size: NA
V: TRBV2
J: TRBJ2-7
CDR3: CASRRGNEQYF
DNA: TGTGCCAGCAGGCGGGGGAACGAGCAGTACTTC

D: NA
size: NA
V: TRBV11-2
J: TRBJ1-1
CDR3: CASSSVTGSTEAFF
DNA: TGTGCCAGCAGCTCCGTGACAGGATCCACTGAAGCTTTCTTT

D: NA
size: NA
V: TRBV5-4
J: TRBJ2-2
CDR3: CASSPKNTGELFF
DNA: TGTGCCAGCAGCCCAAAGAACACCGGGGAGCTGTTTTTT

D: TRBD2
size: NA
V: TRBV5-1
J: TRBJ2-5
CDR3: CASSSSSGGYQETQYF
DNA: TGCGCCAGCAGCTCTTCTAGCGGGGGGTACCAAGAGACCCAGTACTTC

D: NA
size: NA
V: TRBV4-2
J: TRBJ1-2
CDR3: CASSQPSIQGYGYTF
DNA: TGTGCCAGCAGCCAACCATCAATACAGGGCTATGGCTACACCTTC

D: TRBD1
size: NA
V: TRBV9
J: TRBJ1-1
CDR3: CASSLITTGETEAFF
DNA: TGTGCCAGCAGCCTAATAACGACAGGGGAAACTGAAGCTTTCTTT

D: TRBD2
size: NA
V: TRBV11-2
J: TRBJ2-7
CDR3: CASSPITGTSGVYEQYF
DNA: TGTGCCAGCAGCCCAATCACCGGGACTAGCGGGGTTTACGAGCAGTACTTC

D: TRBD1
size: NA
V: TRBV19
J: TRBJ2-3
CDR3: CASSSRTGTRGGDTQYF
DNA: TGTGCCAGTAGTTCCCGGACAGGCACTCGAGGAGGAGATACGCAGTATTTT

D: NA
size: NA
V: TRBV6-5
J: TRBJ2-5
CDR3: CASSLLGARQETQYF
DNA: TGTGCCAGCAGTCTCCTAGGGGCTCGCCAAGAGACCCAGTACTTC

D: TRBD2
size: NA
V: TRBV19
J: TRBJ2-1
CDR3: CASTTLAGAEPNEQFF
DNA: TGTGCCAGTACAACGCTAGCGGGAGCGGAGCCCAATGAGCAGTTCTTC

D: TRBD1
size: NA
V: TRBV10-3
J: TRBJ2-7
CDR3: CAIGGTGPYEQYF
DNA: TGTGCCATCGGGGGGACAGGGCCCTACGAGCAGTACTTC

D: NA
size: NA
V: TRBV7-9
J: TRBJ1-1
CDR3: CASSWTYTEAFF
DNA: TGTGCCAGCAGCTGGACATACACTGAAGCTTTCTTT

D: TRBD1
size: NA
V: TRBV25-1
J: TRBJ2-7
CDR3: CASSRGQGYEQYF
DNA: TGTGCCAGCAGTCGAGGACAGGGCTACGAGCAGTACTTC

D: TRBD2
size: NA
V: TRBV5-6
J: TRBJ2-7
CDR3: CASSLVAGNSYEQYF
DNA: TGTGCCAGCAGCTTGGTAGCGGGGAACTCCTACGAGCAGTACTTC

D: NA
size: NA
V: TRBV9
J: TRBJ2-5
CDR3: CASSVGLVEETQYF
DNA: TGTGCCAGCAGCGTAGGACTCGTTGAAGAGACCCAGTACTTC

D: TRBD1
size: NA
V: TRBV19
J: TRBJ1-3
CDR3: CASLRGPGNTIYF
DNA: TGTGCCAGTTTGAGGGGGCCTGGAAACACCATATATTTT

D: TRBD1
size: once
V: TRBV7-3
J: TRBJ2-2
CDR3: CATKQGRNTGELFF
DNA: TGTGCCACGAAACAGGGGCGGAACACCGGGGAGCTGTTTTTT

D: NA
size: NA
V: TRBV27
J: TRBJ1-5
CDR3: CASSPNRVDQPQHF
DNA: TGTGCCAGCAGTCCGAACAGGGTGGATCAGCCCCAGCATTTT

D: NA
size: once
V: TRBV5-5
J: TRBJ2-7
CDR3: CASSLRFDSYEQYF
DNA: TGTGCCAGCAGCTTACGGTTCGATTCCTACGAGCAGTACTTC

D: TRBD1
size: NA
V: TRBV6-6
J: TRBJ1-1
CDR3: CASSDRQGMLNTEAFF
DNA: TGTGCCAGCAGCGATAGACAGGGGATGCTGAACACTGAAGCTTTCTTT

D: NA
size: NA
V: TRBV5-8
J: TRBJ1-1
CDR3: CASSLNRVTEAFF
DNA: TGTGCCAGCAGCTTGAACAGGGTAACTGAAGCTTTCTTT

D: TRBD1
size: NA
V: TRBV5-1
J: TRBJ2-7
CDR3: CASSSGQGANEQYF
DNA: TGCGCCAGCAGCTCCGGACAGGGGGCAAACGAGCAGTACTTC

D: NA
size: once
V: TRBV11-3
J: TRBJ2-1
CDR3: CASSENQGGTGGEQFF
DNA: TGTGCCAGCAGCGAGAATCAGGGGGGTACCGGGGGTGAGCAGTTCTTC

D: NA
size: NA
V: TRBV9
J: TRBJ1-1
CDR3: CASSEREDNTEAFF
DNA: TGTGCCAGCAGCGAGAGGGAGGATAACACTGAAGCTTTCTTT

D: TRBD2
size: NA
V: TRBV6-5
J: TRBJ2-7
CDR3: CASSRGGAYEQYF
DNA: TGTGCCAGCAGTCGGGGAGGGGCCTACGAGCAGTACTTC

D: TRBD2
size: NA
V: TRBV28
J: TRBJ2-2
CDR3: CASSLMASGRNTGELFF
DNA: TGTGCCAGCAGTTTAATGGCTAGCGGGAGGAACACCGGGGAGCTGTTTTTT

D: NA
size: NA
V: TRBV19
J: TRBJ1-2
CDR3: CASSWPQFHYGYTF
DNA: TGTGCCAGTAGTTGGCCCCAGTTCCACTATGGCTACACCTTC

D: TRBD1
size: NA
V: TRBV28
J: TRBJ1-2
CDR3: CASITGTGRFTNYGYTF
DNA: TGTGCCAGCATAACCGGGACAGGGAGGTTCACTAACTATGGCTACACCTTC

D: NA
size: NA
V: TRBV29-1
J: TRBJ2-5
CDR3: CSVEDWRETQYF
DNA: TGCAGCGTTGAAGATTGGAGAGAGACCCAGTACTTC

D: TRBD2
size: once
V: TRBV10-3
J: TRBJ2-3
CDR3: CAMSSGRGTDTQYF
DNA: TGTGCCATGAGTAGCGGGAGGGGCACAGATACGCAGTATTTT

D: NA
size: few
V: TRBV21-1
J: TRBJ2-7
CDR3: CASSKGGGSSYEQYF
DNA: TGTGCCAGCAGCAAAGGGGGCGGTAGCTCCTACGAGCAGTACTTC